The entry below gives a single T cell receptor (beta chain) sequence along with its context. This clone has only one observation. The antigen this receptor binds is unknown. Within one base of it there is no much larger clone, and no base qualities were kept. Measured from the cysteine to the phenylalanine, the CDR3 is 13 residues long. The DNA shown is the 39-base CDR3, in frame from base 1. CDR1 and CDR2 were assigned from the germline V gene (reference sequence) as LNHDA and SQIVND. V gives up 3 bases and J gives up 4 bases, and the segment between their germline ends measures 9 bases. The library was produced with the immunoSEQ multiplex PCR assay. A mixture of 60 forward primers for TCR Vbeta segments and 13 reverse primers for TCR Jbeta segments was used in the multiplex PCR. The CDR3 region of rearranged TCR beta genes was amplified from genomic DNA by a multiplex PCR assay. On the Illumina HiSeq System, the amplified TCR beta libraries were sequenced as 87-base-pair reads. Turning to the authors' computational methods: Across the 670 or so repertoires, a later analysis counted around 80 million unique TCR beta chains, 9 million to 14 million of which were shared by at least two donors. A nearest-neighbor algorithm error-corrected the raw reads and collapsed the reads into unique sequences, merging closely related sequences to remove PCR and sequencing errors. V, D and J gene segments were assigned by aligning CDR3 sequences to IMGT reference sequences. Each retained sequence needed at least a six-nucleotide match to both a V gene segment and a J gene segment. A rearrangement counted as productive if the CDR3 had no stop codons and remained in frame with V and J, and every other rearrangement counted as non-productive. Following IMGT convention, CDR3 was defined as the stretch from the second conserved V-encoded cysteine to the conserved J-encoded phenylalanine. Sequences without an unambiguous match to a single V gene segment were excluded from the earlier analysis of 450 to 650 of the donors. An earlier analysis of some 500 of the donors classified V segments as functional when productive rearrangements were above 56.7% and as segregating when the standard deviation between donors was above 5%. A statistical classification framework was developed to diagnose cytomegalovirus status using the catalog of TCR beta chain sequences. In a later analysis, V and J genes were assigned by comparing TCR nucleotide sequences against IMGT/GENE-DB human TR gene sequences. The TCRdist pipeline was used in a later analysis to assign CDR3 sequences and most-parsimonious VDJ recombination scenarios. In a later analysis, every TCR beta chain was defined by the combination of its CDR3 amino acid sequence and its V-gene family, and reads without a unique V-gene family were dropped. To address suspected cross-contamination and a sequencing artifact, a later analysis removed over 500 highly shared, low-generation-probability nucleotide sequences. In a later analysis, a clonal expansion index was calculated for each public chain from normalized within-repertoire ranks of inferred template counts. Generation probabilities in a later analysis came from a VDJ recombination model fitted to out-of-frame rearrangements, and those results were checked against IGoR. A later analysis scored TCR-TCR, TCR-HLA and TCR-CMV co-occurrence with hypergeometric tests, applying a repertoire-size bias correction to TCR pairs. False discovery rates were estimated in a later analysis by permuting HLA or CMV assignments 20 times. A later analysis grouped co-occurring TCRs with DBSCAN, adding TCRdist sequence similarity when clustering within HLA-allele-positive subsets. Repertoires with fewer than 30,000 or more than 120,000 public chains, plus five repertoires with anomalous nucleotide sharing, were excluded from co-occurrence clustering. TCRdb obtained this table from immuneACCESS and retained in-frame rearrangements with V and J assigned. These tables miss some clones; where compared with another copy, unresolved V genes account for less than half of the shortfall, and the remainder is unexplained. For V, J and clone size, that table is used; D and trimming come from the DNA. The sample profile shows about 95,000 clones; about three quarters of them were found once. The ten largest clones take up 4% to 5.5% of the sample.

The cohort consisted of 600 to 700 healthy bone marrow donors. At the time of sampling, all cohort members were nominally healthy, though unrecorded immune exposures were likely present. The donor tested CMV seropositive and was one of the 289 seropositive cohort members. Each donor provided a peripheral blood sample, and peripheral blood mononuclear cells were used for TCR beta sequencing. The Qiagen DNeasy Blood Extraction Kit was used to extract genomic DNA from the blood cell samples. This record belongs to a study of cytomegalovirus exposure and HLA in healthy donors (dated by TCRdb to the late 2010s). Regarding the study in general: An earlier analysis of approximately 640 of the donors reported roughly 300 Gb of sequence data and around 120 million unique TCR beta sequences from some 180 million T cells. An early release covering about 600 HLA-typed donors comprised approximately 290 gigabases of sequencing data and 85 million to 100 million unique TCR sequences. Of the roughly 400 genotyped donors, around 81% fell in the genetic ancestry cluster associated with self-reported Caucasian donors. The study aimed to test whether cataloging public T cell receptors could reveal signatures of past pathogen exposure. The T cell repertoires of 700 or so subjects were profiled by immunosequencing and related to cytomegalovirus serostatus. A separate validation cohort of 100 to 150 different subjects was used in addition to the roughly 700-subject first cohort. High-throughput TCR immunosequencing, statistical association of individual TCRs with disease status, and machine learning were combined to predict cytomegalovirus infection status. In a later analysis, previously published TCR beta repertoires from 670 or so donors were re-analyzed and high-resolution HLA genotyping was added so that TCR occurrence patterns could be studied. In the later analysis, no new phenotypic data were used to find candidate immune exposures; instead, reliance was placed on TCR beta sequences and their occurrence across donors. An earlier analysis of fewer than 700 of the donors applied high-throughput TCR beta sequencing to assess whether each TCR beta V gene segment acted as functional or pseudogenic. Donor age, sex, ethnicity and CMV serostatus were compiled alongside the repertoire data. Genome-wide SNP genotypes for about 65% of the 666 donors were used in a later genetic analysis, which treated that subset as a discovery cohort. Every repertoire in the discovery cohort had been generated on one and the same sequencing platform. Both class I and class II loci were covered by HLA typing, at four-digit resolution. Typing coverage varied by locus: roughly 629-640 donors for A, B, C, DRB1 and DQB1; approximately 500 for DQA1; more than 600 for DPA1; fewer than 480 for DPB1. Roughly 5 DR-DQ haplotypes were handled as single units for association and clustering, since linkage in the cohort was strong. Among roughly 370 genotyped donors of the cohort, an average of about 240,000 unique TCR beta nucleotide sequences were sequenced per donor, approximately 20% of them non-productive.

The paper as a whole reports these results and caveats: According to a later analysis, TCR association rates differed among HLA loci, with DRB1 alleles showing the most associated TCRs and HLA-C alleles showing the fewest. Only TCR beta chains were sequenced in this cohort, and the absence of alpha or paired-chain data limited detectable features. The authors suggested that the approach could potentially be generalized to other disease states and immunological phenotypes. Specific HLA alleles were associated with 15,000 to 20,000 TCR beta sequences at a false discovery rate of 0.05 in a later analysis. Most CMV-associated TCR beta chains appeared to be HLA-restricted in a later analysis, and the HLA associations seemed to be driven largely by CMV exposure. Because the 87-base-pair reads could not distinguish some IMGT-functional V segments, including TRBV6-2 and TRBV6-3, those segments were excluded. Approximately 16 rarely observed V segments, including chromosome 9 orphons, were excluded from the earlier analysis of almost 600 of the donors because counts were too low. HLA typing was unavailable for some donors at each locus, so association tests used only the typed subset. In a later analysis, HLA-associated TCR beta chains showed more clonal expansion and lower generation probabilities than non-associated chains that were equally common. Most TCR sequences were observed very rarely across donors, whereas some public TCRs were present in many individuals. A further reported finding was that TCR beta sequences accurately predicted the HLA-A and HLA-B alleles for most subjects in the first cohort. Presence/absence analyses assumed roughly uniform sequencing depth across donors, an assumption that may not hold. The only immune exposure information available for the cohort was CMV serostatus. In an earlier analysis of some 500 of the donors, most TCR beta V segments appeared in productive rearrangements about 87% or about 30% of the time, broadly matching IMGT annotations. According to a later analysis, parvovirus B19, influenza, CMV and Epstein-Barr virus appeared linked to several top co-occurrence clusters. The study gave a list of around 170 TCR beta chains associated with cytomegalovirus. According to a later genetic analysis, donors in an Asian-associated ancestry cluster had fewer N-insertions in productive TCRs than the approximately 650-donor mean. A later genetic analysis associated a missense DCLRE1C variant with V-gene and J-gene trimming of TCR beta chains, and an independent cohort replicated the association. Correlated functional status among segregating V segments might reflect linkage disequilibrium, but an unknown experimental factor could not be ruled out. A cluster of highly shared sequence variants was judged likely to be a technical artifact of the sequencing pipeline. When HLA alleles, especially DR and DQ, strongly co-occurred, TCR associations were difficult to assign to individual alleles. In vitro tests confirmed that a few of the cytomegalovirus-associated TCR beta chains recognize cytomegalovirus antigens. In both the original and validation cohorts, the classifier was reported to diagnose cytomegalovirus status with high specificity and sensitivity.

The receptor comes from a man aged 25 to 40 in good health and CMV-seropositive. Sequencing used PBMCs. The rearranged chain carries TRBV19 and TRBJ1-1; the D gene cannot be named for sure. Here is the DNA: TGTGCCAGTAGTATTAAACGGTTCACTGAAGCTTTCTTT. The translation is CASSIKRFTEAFF.